This paragraph reports one TCR beta chain. The source of the sample is a study of blood T cell repertoires in COVID-19. Germline loops: CDR1 SNHLY, CDR2 FYNNEI. This CDR3 has 13 residues. Trimming removed 6 bases from V and 3 bases from J, with 9 bases in between. Generated by immunoSEQ multiplex PCR, the TCRdb table keeps only in-frame clones and is missing some. The data contain 300,000 to 350,000 clones, 90% of them singletons. Sequences were obtained from peripheral blood. This clonotype originated in a woman aged 30 to 39 with COVID-19, enrolled during active disease. This chain links TRBV2 with TRBJ2-1; TRBD2 is a possible D gene (6 bases). The CDR3 here is CASRETSYNEQFF. For the CDR3, the DNA is TGTGCCAGCAGGGAGACTAGCTACAATGAGCAGTTCTTC.